What follows are 24 T cell receptor beta chains derived from one specimen sequenced in a study of blood T cell repertoires in COVID-19. This table comes from immunoSEQ multiplex PCR, and its TCRdb copy is limited to in-frame clones, with some not included. The sample yields about 390,000 clones, 70% to 90% seen once. Sequencing input: peripheral blood. Source of these receptors: a woman aged 60-75 years with COVID-19, enrolled during active disease.

The chain links TRBV6-1 to TRBJ2-7; possible D gene TRBD1, 5 bases. V was trimmed by 2 bases and J by 7 bases, leaving 15 bases between them. Germline V gives CDR1 MNHNS, CDR2 SASEGT. The CDR3 runs 14 residues. The CDR3 DNA is TGTGCCAGCAGTGAATCGGCAGGGAAATGGGAGCAGTACTTC. Protein: CASSESAGKWEQYF.

This sequence joins TRBV7-8 and TRBJ2-4; D unresolved. The CDR3 sequence is 16 residues long. V lost 1 base to trimming and J lost 0 bases, with 10 bases between them. Germline values: CDR1 SGHVS, CDR2 FQNEAQ. The CDR3 DNA follows: TGTGCCAGCAGCTTAGAGAGAGCGCTAGCCAAAAACATTCAGTACTTC. This sequence encodes CASSLERALAKNIQYF. Based on the CDR3 plus reference TRBV7-8 and TRBJ2-4, the full variable domain is GAGVSQSPRYKVAKRGQDVALRCDPISGHVSLFWYQQALGQGPEFLTYFQNEAQLDKSGLPSDRFFAERPEGSVSTLKIQRTQQEDSAVYLCASSLERALAKNIQYFGAGTRLSVL.

The genes are TRBV10-2 and TRBJ1-3; D is uncertain. In germline, CDR1 is WSHSY, CDR2 SAAADI. The CDR3 sequence is 15 residues long. Trimming pared 4 bases from V and 0 bases from J, leaving 10 bases between. CDR3 sequence reads: CASSVAGSSGNTIYF. DNA for the CDR3: TGCGCCAGCAGTGTGGCAGGAAGCTCTGGAAACACCATATATTTT.

This chain joins TRBV5-1 and TRBJ1-4, with no clear D. The CDR3 totals 14 residues. The V end was cut by 0 bases, the J end by 8 bases, with 11 bases between. Germline V lookup: CDR1 SGHRS, CDR2 YFSETQ. The CDR3 DNA is TGCGCCAGCAGCTTGGGACATGGGGAGGAAAAACTGTTTTTT. This gives the protein CASSLGHGEEKLFF.

The CDR3 DNA reads TGTGCCAGCAGCTTAGTACCCGGTGGAGTGTTTGAGACCCAGTACTTC. Its protein product is CASSLVPGGVFETQYF. This chain links TRBV11-2 with TRBJ2-5, with D uncertain. The germline V and J ends were trimmed by 1 base and 5 bases, with 17 bases remaining between them. CDR3 length: 16 residues. Germline V gene sequence: CDR1 SGHAT, CDR2 FQNNGV.

The rearrangement links TRBV27 to TRBJ2-5, with D possibly TRBD2 on 7 matching bases. The CDR3 contains 17 residues. Germline V gene lookup returns CDR1 MNHEY and CDR2 SMNVEV (reference sequence). Trimming removed 4 bases at V and 1 base at J, with 19 bases between. This chain's CDR3 is CASSSAVWGGGQETQYF. CDR3 DNA sequence: TGTGCCAGCAGTTCCGCCGTCTGGGGAGGGGGCCAAGAGACCCAGTACTTC.

This clone was picked up a small number of times. The rearrangement uses TRBV5-1 and TRBJ2-5; 10 positions agree with TRBD2. Per germline, CDR1 SGHRS and CDR2 YFSETQ. V gave up 2 bases and J gave up 5 bases; unmatched junction bases: 3. The CDR3 runs to 14 residues. The CDR3: CASSLGTSVETQYF. Written as DNA, the CDR3 is TGCGCCAGCAGCTTAGGGACTAGCGTGGAGACCCAGTACTTC.

This chain connects TRBV6-2 or TRBV6-3 to TRBJ1-5; no definite D call. This CDR3 has 15 residues. CDR1 MNHEY and CDR2 SVGEGT come from the germline V gene. V shed 0 bases and J shed 5 bases, with 11 bases lying between them. CDR3 in DNA: TGTGCCAGCAGTTACTCGTTGTCAGCGCATCAGCCCCAGCATTTT. Translating gives CASSYSLSAHQPQHF.

This rearrangement joins TRBV28 to TRBJ2-2; TRBD2 aligns across 7 bases. Germline CDR1 is MDHEN and CDR2 is SYDVKM. The CDR3 loop spans 16 amino acids. The V gene end was trimmed by 5 bases and the J gene end by 2 bases; junction bases not matched to a gene: 8. CDR3 sequence reads: CASSIISGSNTGELFF. The CDR3 DNA is TGTGCCAGCAGTATAATTAGCGGGTCCAACACCGGGGAGCTGTTTTTT.

This clone was counted a single time. This chain joins TRBV6-5 and TRBJ2-2; no clear D gene. Between the trimmed V and J ends, which lost 0 bases and 8 bases, there was a span of 4 bases. CDR1 is MNHEY and CDR2 is SVGAGI in the germline V gene. The CDR3 covers 12 residues. CDR3 sequence reads: CASSYSQGELFF. CDR3 sequence (DNA): TGTGCCAGCAGTTACTCCCAGGGGGAGCTGTTTTTT.

CDR3 in DNA: TGTGCCAGCAGTGAAGTCTTTTTGAACACTGAAGCTTTCTTT. This translates into CASSEVFLNTEAFF. V usage is TRBV6-1 and J usage is TRBJ1-1, with D hard to call. V was shortened by 1 base and J by 0 bases, with 6 bases between the two germline ends. Germline values: CDR1 MNHNS, CDR2 SASEGT. This CDR3 has 14 amino acids.

The chain combines TRBV9 with TRBJ2-5; tentatively, D is TRBD2 (6 bases). This CDR3 spans 13 amino acids. The germline V and J ends were trimmed by 2 bases and 5 bases, with 10 bases remaining between them. Germline values: CDR1 SGDLS, CDR2 YYNGEE. CDR3 amino acids: CASSVGEVETQYF. For the CDR3, the DNA is TGTGCCAGCAGCGTTGGGGAGGTCGAGACCCAGTACTTC. Using reference TRBV9 and TRBJ2-5 for the parts outside the CDR3, the full variable domain is DSGVTQTPKHLITATGQRVTLRCSPRSGDLSVYWYQQSLDQGLQFLIQYYNGEERAKGNILERFSAQQFPDLHSELNLSSLELGDSALYFCASSVGEVETQYFGPGTRLLVL.

This chain uses TRBV29-1 with TRBJ1-3; D is ambiguous. This CDR3 contains 15 residues. V was cut by 7 bases and J by 1 base, with 17 bases left in between. In germline, CDR1 is SQVTM, CDR2 ANQGSEA. The CDR3 DNA sequence: TGCAGCGCAGCGGGGTCCCTAGGTTCTGGAAACACCATATATTTT. Translating gives CSAAGSLGSGNTIYF.

V and J are TRBV5-1 and TRBJ2-3, with TRBD2 identical over 11 bases. V gave up 3 bases and J gave up 5 bases; unmatched junction bases: 2. Germline values: CDR1 SGHRS, CDR2 YFSETQ. This CDR3 contains 14 residues. CDR3 residues: CASSYSGGEDTQYF. Written as DNA, the CDR3 is TGCGCCAGCAGCTATAGCGGGGGGGAAGATACGCAGTATTTT.

The gene calls are TRBV5-1 and TRBJ2-1, with 11 nucleotides matching TRBD2. The ends lost 5 bases at V and 8 bases at J; junction bases unmatched: 12. The germline gives CDR1 SGHRS, CDR2 YFSETQ. The CDR3 has 16 residues. For the CDR3, the DNA is TGCGCCAGCAGAAAATCGGGACTAGCGGACCTCGATGAGCAGTTCTTC. It translates to CASRKSGLADLDEQFF.

This sequence joins TRBV7-8 and TRBJ1-2; TRBD1 aligns across 7 bases. The CDR3 has 15 residues. Germline V gives CDR1 SGHVS, CDR2 FQNEAQ. Losses at the gene ends were 5 bases for V and 7 bases for J; bases not matched to a gene: 13. In DNA form, the CDR3 reads TGTGCCAGCAGCCAGCACCGGGACAGCTTAGCTGGCTACACCTTC. Translating gives CASSQHRDSLAGYTF.

J is TRBJ1-6 and V is TRBV28; unclear D gene. There are 13 residues in the CDR3. Trimming took 4 bases from V and 9 from J, leaving 10 bases between them. The germline V gene has CDR1 MDHEN and CDR2 SYDVKM. CDR3 sequence reads: CASSSIRGSPLHF. As DNA, the CDR3 is TGTGCCAGCAGTTCGATTCGGGGTTCACCCCTCCACTTT.

This clone was observed a single time. The V call is TRBV4-1, the J call TRBJ1-2; TRBD1 might be the D (5 bases). V was clipped by 1 base and J by 6 bases, with 9 bases between them. CDR3 size: 13 residues. From germline, CDR1 is MGHRA and CDR2 YSYEKL. CDR3 sequence: CASSQGRGDGYTF. The CDR3 nucleotides are TGCGCCAGCAGCCAAGGGAGGGGAGATGGCTACACCTTC.

The chain joins TRBV19 to TRBJ1-2; D is undetermined. V lost 6 bases to trimming and J lost 2 bases, with 4 bases between them. The germline V gene encodes CDR1 LNHDA and CDR2 SQIVND (reference sequence). The CDR3 length is 11 residues. The CDR3 region is CASSLNYGYTF. The CDR3 DNA reads as TGTGCCAGTAGCCTGAACTATGGCTACACCTTC.

This clone turned up a few times. The rearrangement joins TRBV27 to TRBJ2-7; 11 positions match TRBD2. This CDR3 has 15 residues. Per the germline V gene, CDR1 is MNHEY and CDR2 is SMNVEV (reference sequence). V gave up 7 bases and J gave up 5 bases; unmatched junction bases: 10. CDR3 sequence: CASKLSSGGLNEQYF. CDR3 nucleotides: TGTGCCAGCAAGTTGTCTAGCGGGGGGCTAAACGAGCAGTACTTC.

J is TRBJ2-5 and V is TRBV4-1, with 10 nucleotides matching TRBD2. V was pared by 0 bases and J by 9 bases, with 7 bases of the junction left unmatched. The germline V gene has CDR1 MGHRA and CDR2 YSYEKL. The CDR3 totals 15 residues. CDR3 DNA sequence: TGCGCCAGCAGCCAAGACCAGCGGGGGGGTATGGCCCAGTACTTC. Residues: CASSQDQRGGMAQYF.

The V gene is TRBV2, the J gene TRBJ1-3, with unresolved D. With 4 bases removed from V and 7 bases from J, the gap between germline ends came to 11 bases. Germline assignment: CDR1 SNHLY and CDR2 FYNNEI. The CDR3 has 13 residues. The DNA of the CDR3 is TGTGCCAGCAGTGCCAGTTCGAGGAACACCATATATTTT. Amino acid sequence: CASSASSRNTIYF. The full variable domain, completed using reference TRBV2 and TRBJ1-3, is EPEVTQTPSHQVTQMGQEVILRCVPISNHLYFYWYRQILGQKVEFLVSFYNNEISEKSEIFDDQFSVERPDGSNFTLKIRSTKLEDSAMYFCASSASSRNTIYFGEGSWLTVV.

This clone has more than one count but fewer than ten. The rearrangement links TRBV11-2 to TRBJ1-5, with a weak D call TRBD1 (5 bases). The CDR3 is made up of 13 amino acids. The germline gives CDR1 SGHAT, CDR2 FQNNGV. V shed 8 bases and J shed 3 bases, with 11 bases lying between them. The DNA of the CDR3 is TGTGCCAGCGCAAGACAGCCCAATCAGCCCCAGCATTTT. Encoded protein: CASARQPNQPQHF.

The V and J genes are TRBV7-2 and TRBJ2-6; D is unresolved. This CDR3 is built from 13 residues. The V end was cut by 6 bases, the J end by 2 bases, with 5 bases between. CDR1 and CDR2 from the germline V gene are SGHTA and FQGNSA. The DNA of the CDR3 is TGTGCCAGCAGTAATGCTGGGGCCAACGTCCTGACTTTC. It yields the protein CASSNAGANVLTF.